This T cell receptor beta chain is from a study of identical twins. This clonotype was counted at least ten times. Its antigen is unknown. This CDR3 has 11 amino acids. The V gene's germline CDR1 is SQVTM and CDR2 ANQGSEA. V shed 7 bases, J shed 2 bases, and the junction held 2 bases outside the gene matches. With template switching, a universal primer site was added, and the cDNA carried unique molecular identifiers. TCRdb used MiXCR to reprocess the 5' RACE reads, holding one entry per CDR3 protein. This sample yields roughly 1.6 million distinct CDR3 sequences, of which roughly 35% are seen a single time; about 0.3% belongs to the top ten. Study-wide results and limits: Out-of-frame alpha sequences shared between twins exhibited an excess of low generation probability. Out-of-frame beta chain sequences displayed weaker excess sharing between twins.

This sequence was found in a newborn girl in good health. The sequenced sample consisted of cord blood. The chain joins TRBV29-1 to TRBJ2-7, with TRBD1 matching 7 bases. The CDR3 protein is CSGGTAYEQYF. The CDR3 DNA reads TGCAGCGGAGGGACAGCCTACGAGCAGTACTTC.